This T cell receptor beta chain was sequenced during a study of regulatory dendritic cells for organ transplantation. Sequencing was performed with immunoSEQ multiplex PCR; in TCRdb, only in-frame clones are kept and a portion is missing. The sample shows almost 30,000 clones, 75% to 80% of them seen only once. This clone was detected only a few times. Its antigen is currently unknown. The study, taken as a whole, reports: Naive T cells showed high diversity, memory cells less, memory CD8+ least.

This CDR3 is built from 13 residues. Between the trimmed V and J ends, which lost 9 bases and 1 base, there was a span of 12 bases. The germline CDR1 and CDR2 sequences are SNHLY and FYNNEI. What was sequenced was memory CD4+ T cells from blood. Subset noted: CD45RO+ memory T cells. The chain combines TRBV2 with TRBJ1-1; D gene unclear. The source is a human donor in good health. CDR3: CASGALENTEAFF. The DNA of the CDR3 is TGTGCCAGTGGAGCCCTTGAGAACACTGAAGCTTTCTTT.